The sequence of this T cell receptor beta chain was determined in a study of monozygotic twins with inflammatory bowel disease. Whole-study findings and limits: Healthy twins shared more clonotypes with others than IBD patients, most markedly active ones. IBD-affected twins scored below their healthy co-twins in TCRbeta diversity (inverse Simpson).

Each donor supplied more than 2 ml of blood. A template switching step added UMIs, each with a 6-nucleotide sample barcode. Each CDR3 protein gets one entry in TCRdb, which reprocessed the 5' RACE reads and gives no DNA. Recorded for this sample: roughly 150,000 distinct CDR3 sequences. Germline CDR1 MNHEY, CDR2 SMNVEV (reference sequence). The CDR3 runs to 14 residues. Worth noting for this clonotype: What it binds is unknown.

Material: blood. The sequence was collected from a human donor with ulcerative colitis or Crohn's disease, or a healthy co-twin of an affected twin (not recorded which). The J gene is TRBJ2-3, the V gene TRBV27. Here the CDR3 reads CASSLMTTTDTQYF.